A single sample is the source of the 9 T cell receptor beta chains below, sequenced in a study of blood T cell repertoires in COVID-19. Generated by immunoSEQ multiplex PCR, the TCRdb table keeps only in-frame clones and is missing some. The repertoire holds approximately 280,000 clones, 70% to 90% seen once, with 11% in the top ten. Sequencing was carried out using peripheral blood. All receptors come from a woman in her 70s with acute or convalescent COVID-19.

This sequence joins TRBV29-1 and TRBJ1-5; the D is unclear. The CDR3 has 13 residues. In germline, CDR1 is SQVTM, CDR2 ANQGSEA. V lost 4 bases to trimming and J lost 0 bases, with 7 bases between them. The chain's CDR3 is CSVAVDSNQPQHF. For the CDR3, the DNA is TGCAGCGTTGCGGTAGATAGCAATCAGCCCCAGCATTTT.

This chain connects TRBV6-1 to TRBJ1-2; D not resolved. Germline V lookup: CDR1 MNHNS, CDR2 SASEGT. V gave up 0 bases and J gave up 4 bases, with 3 bases separating them. The CDR3 spans 12 residues. CDR3 loop: CASSEARYGYTF. The CDR3 coding sequence is TGTGCCAGCAGTGAAGCCCGCTATGGCTACACCTTC.

J is TRBJ1-2 and V is TRBV6-6; 9 bases line up with TRBD1. This CDR3 spans 14 amino acids. Trimming at V came to 6 bases and at J to 9 bases, leaving 11 bases not matched to a gene. Germline CDR1 is MNHNY and CDR2 is SVGAGI (reference sequence). Here the CDR3 DNA reads TGTGCCAGCAGAACCCCCGGACAGGGGAGAAGCTACACCTTC. It specifies CASRTPGQGRSYTF.

The rearrangement joins TRBV19 to TRBJ1-5; D unclear. The V end lost 9 bases, the J end lost 0 bases, and 24 bases lay between the germline ends. CDR3 length equals 18 residues. Germline loops: CDR1 LNHDA, CDR2 SQIVND (reference sequence). As DNA, the CDR3 is TGTGCCAGCCATCCTGATGGGGTCCGGGGTTATAGCAATCAGCCCCAGCATTTT. Protein sequence: CASHPDGVRGYSNQPQHF.

In its sample, this clone was seen a few times. The chain uses TRBV29-1 and TRBJ1-4, with D unclear. In germline, CDR1 is SQVTM, CDR2 ANQGSEA. V shed 4 bases and J shed 3 bases, with 12 bases lying between them. The CDR3 runs to 14 residues. Here the CDR3 reads CSVAGLPANEKLFF. The CDR3 DNA reads as TGCAGCGTTGCAGGTCTTCCGGCTAATGAAAAACTGTTTTTT.

The chain carries TRBV6-5 and TRBJ2-1; D is ambiguous. The CDR3 loop spans 11 amino acids. V lost 10 bases and J lost 3, with 7 bases in between. Per germline, CDR1 MNHEY and CDR2 SVGAGI. CDR3 bases: TGTGCCACCTTAGACTACAATGAGCAGTTCTTC. Amino acids: CATLDYNEQFF.

The chain employs TRBV28 and TRBJ2-1; TRBD1 agrees at 8 bases. The CDR3 sequence is 17 residues long. V shed 5 bases and J 3 bases; nucleotides not matched to a gene: 12. Germline assignment: CDR1 MDHEN and CDR2 SYDVKM. The CDR3 spells CASSTRKPTGDYNEQFF. The DNA of the CDR3 is TGTGCCAGCAGTACCCGAAAACCGACAGGGGACTACAATGAGCAGTTCTTC.

The chain recombines TRBV6-6 with TRBJ1-6; D might be TRBD1 (6 bases). This CDR3 comprises 15 residues. Germline values: CDR1 MNHNY, CDR2 SVGAGI (reference sequence). Trimming removed 7 bases from V and 4 bases from J, with 14 bases in between. DNA of the CDR3: TGTGCCAGCAAGACTGGGACACTTTATAATTCACCCCTCCACTTT. Translation gives CASKTGTLYNSPLHF.

This sequence joins TRBV5-1 and TRBJ1-2, with a weak D call TRBD1 (5 bases). The V end lost 7 bases, the J end lost 7 bases, and 14 bases lay between the germline ends. The CDR3 length is 12 residues. The germline CDR1 and CDR2 sequences are SGHRS and YFSETQ. CDR3 in DNA: TGCGCCAGCGGAGGGGAACGGGGTGGCTACACCTTC. Translation: CASGGERGGYTF.